This TCR beta chain was identified during a study of T cell repertoires in ileal Crohn's disease. Worth noting for this clone: Antigen unknown.

The assay was immunoSEQ multiplex PCR, and TCRdb's table has in-frame clones only and misses some. The sample includes 55,000 to 65,000 clones, about 89% of them seen just once. Time point indicated: neoterminal ileum biopsy at postoperative endoscopy, about 6 months after surgery. Included were adult ileal or ileocolonic Crohn's patients indicated for ileocolonic resection. Findings of the study overall: Clonal expansions were more frequent in active smokers than non-smokers at surgery. Within the first postoperative year, endoscopy came at median roughly seven months. High-frequency clones were more common in sorted CD8 than CD4 cells.

CDR3 length: 13 residues. Germline V gene lookup returns CDR1 SGHNT and CDR2 YYREEE (reference sequence). The ends were cut back, 4 bases at V and 9 bases at J, with 14 bases in the middle. The gene calls are TRBV5-4 and TRBJ1-5; weak D call: TRBD1 (6 bases). This clonotype was sampled from an adult with Crohn's disease. Specimen: ileal tissue. The DNA of the CDR3 is TGTGCCAGCAGCCAAGATGTACAGGGGCCCCAGCATTTT. Protein product: CASSQDVQGPQHF.